Sequencing of this TCR beta chain was carried out in a study of T-cell memory formation after mild COVID-19. Study-wide context: TCR clustering was largely donor specific. Points from the study as a whole: While clones contracting from day 15 to 85 were balanced between CD4 and CD8, later expanders leaned CD4+. CD4+ contracting clones lay mainly in CM and EM, CD8+ ones in EMRA.

TCRalpha and TCRbeta libraries used 5'RACE with constant-segment primers and UMIs. TCRdb analysed the 5' RACE reads with MiXCR anew, one entry per CDR3 protein. The data show about 340,000 distinct CDR3 sequences, about an eighth seen once. The length of the CDR3 is 15 residues. The germline gives CDR1 LGHNA, CDR2 YSLEER. J gave up 3 bases and V 3 bases, and 5 bases lay outside the gene matches. This clonotype was found a few times. Its cognate antigen is unknown. Input material: PBMCs or a T cell subset sorted from them (not recorded which). This TCR was recovered from a man aged 18 to 30 who had mild COVID-19 (a few samples of this study predate the infection). Cell type and time point are not known. The V call is TRBV4-3, the J call TRBJ2-3; 8 bases are a match to TRBD1. The CDR3, as DNA: TGCGCCAGCAGCCATTTGGACAGGGCAACAGATACGCAGTATTTT. Translation gives CASSHLDRATDTQYF.